The clone carrying this TCR beta chain was recorded only once. The CDR3 has 19 amino acids. The V end was cut by 4 bases, the J end by 0 bases, with 20 bases between. Germline-derived CDR1 and CDR2 are SGHRS and YFSETQ. Clones were read by immunoSEQ multiplex PCR, and TCRdb kept only the in-frame ones, dropping some. Among a few hundred thousand clones listed, roughly 80% were seen once. The data originate from a study of blood T cell repertoires in COVID-19. Study at large: From T cells, B-cell-depleted T cells, or PBMCs came the material, which was cDNA or gDNA.

The TCR comes from a woman of 80 years or more with acute or convalescent COVID-19. The chain has TRBV5-1 and TRBJ2-6, with D possibly matching TRBD1 (6 bases). The sample taken for sequencing was peripheral blood. The CDR3 region is CASSPPQGSLLSGANVLTF. CDR3 coding DNA: TGCGCCAGCAGCCCACCCCAGGGGAGCCTTCTCTCTGGGGCCAACGTCCTGACTTTC.